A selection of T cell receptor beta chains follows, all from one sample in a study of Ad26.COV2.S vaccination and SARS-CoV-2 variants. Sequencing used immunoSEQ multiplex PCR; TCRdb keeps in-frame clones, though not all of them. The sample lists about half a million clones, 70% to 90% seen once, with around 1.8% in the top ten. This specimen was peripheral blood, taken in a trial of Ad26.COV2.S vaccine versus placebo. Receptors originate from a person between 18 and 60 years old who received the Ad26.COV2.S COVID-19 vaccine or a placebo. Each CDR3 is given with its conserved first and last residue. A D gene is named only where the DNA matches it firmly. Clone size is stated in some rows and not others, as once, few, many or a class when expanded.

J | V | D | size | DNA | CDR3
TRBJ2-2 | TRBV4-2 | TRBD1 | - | TGTGCCAGCAGCCACCTCCCAACAGGGGGTATATTGGGCACCGGGGAGCTGTTTTTT | CASSHLPTGGILGTGELFF
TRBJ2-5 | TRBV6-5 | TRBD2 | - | TGTGCCAGCTCCAGCGGGGGGGCCGAAGAGACCCAGTACTTC | CASSSGGAEETQYF
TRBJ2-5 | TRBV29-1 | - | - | TGCAGCGCCCCACAGGGAGAGACCCAGTACTTC | CSAPQGETQYF
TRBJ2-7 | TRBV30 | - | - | TGTGCCTGGACCCGTTCAGGGTCCGAGCAGTACTTC | CAWTRSGSEQYF
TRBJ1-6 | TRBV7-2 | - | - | TGTGCCAGCAGCCCTAGTGGGGGGAGCTCCTATAATTCACCCCTCCACTTT | CASSPSGGSSYNSPLHF
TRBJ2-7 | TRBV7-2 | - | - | TGTGCCAGCAGCCTCCGGGACAACTCCTACGAGCAGTACTTC | CASSLRDNSYEQYF
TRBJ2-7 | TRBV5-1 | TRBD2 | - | TGCGCCAGCAGTGATAGCGGGACCTACGAGCAGTACTTC | CASSDSGTYEQYF
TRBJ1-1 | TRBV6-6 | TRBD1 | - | TGTGCCAGCAGCCGCGGACAGGGGGCAGGGAACACTGAAGCTTTCTTT | CASSRGQGAGNTEAFF
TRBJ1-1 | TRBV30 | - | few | TGTGCCTGGAGAAGGGAGGTCCGAGGAGCTTTCTTT | CAWRREVRGAFF
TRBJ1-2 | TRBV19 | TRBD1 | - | TGTGCCAGTAGTCCAACAGGGGTCTCGGCTAACGGCTACACCTTC | CASSPTGVSANGYTF
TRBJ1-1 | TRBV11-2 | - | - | TGTGCCAGCAGAACAAACCGGGACCCCTGCTCGTTCTTT | CASRTNRDPCSFF
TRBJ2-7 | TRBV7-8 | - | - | TGTGCCAGCAAGAGATCTCGCAGTGGCTACGAGCAGTACTTC | CASKRSRSGYEQYF
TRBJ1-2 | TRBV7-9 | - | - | TGTGCCAGCAGCTTAGGTTCGGCCGGCTACACCTTC | CASSLGSAGYTF
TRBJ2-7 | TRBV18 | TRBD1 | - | TGTGCCAGCTCACCGCCGGGACAGACATACGAGCAGTACTTC | CASSPPGQTYEQYF
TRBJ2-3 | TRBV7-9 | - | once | TGTGCCAGCAGCCCCACCGGGACTTATAGCACAGATACGCAGTATTTT | CASSPTGTYSTDTQYF
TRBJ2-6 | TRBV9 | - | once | TGTGCCAGCAGCGTAATGGCGTTTGGGGCCAACGTCCTGACTTTC | CASSVMAFGANVLTF
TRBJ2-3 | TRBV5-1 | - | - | TGCGCCAGCGCTTACACGGGGGGCAGAACAGATACGCAGTATTTT | CASAYTGGRTDTQYF
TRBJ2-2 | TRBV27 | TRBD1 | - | TGTGCCAGCAGTTGGCAGGGGGCCGACGGGGAGCTGTTTTTT | CASSWQGADGELFF
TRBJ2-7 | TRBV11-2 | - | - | TGTGCCAGCAGCTTAGTCGGGAGAGGCTACGAGCAGTACTTC | CASSLVGRGYEQYF
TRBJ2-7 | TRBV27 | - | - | TGTGCCAGCAGTTTGAAGGGCGAATACTACGAGCAGTACTTC | CASSLKGEYYEQYF
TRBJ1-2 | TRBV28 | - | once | TGTGCCAGCAGTTTAGCGCAGGGACCTGGCTACACCTTC | CASSLAQGPGYTF
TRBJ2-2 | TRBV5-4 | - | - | TGTGCCAGCAGCTTCTGGAAGTCGGGCACCGGGGAGCTGTTTTTT | CASSFWKSGTGELFF
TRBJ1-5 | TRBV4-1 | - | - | TGCGCCAGCAGCCAAATTTGGGGCGTGCAGAACCATGATCAGCCCCAGCATTTT | CASSQIWGVQNHDQPQHF
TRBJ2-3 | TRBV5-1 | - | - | TGCGCCAGCAGCTTGCCCGCCGATACGCAGTATTTT | CASSLPADTQYF
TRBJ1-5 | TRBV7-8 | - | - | TGTGCCAGCAGCCCCGAGAGCAATCAGCCCCAGCATTTT | CASSPESNQPQHF
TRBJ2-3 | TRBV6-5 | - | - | TGTGCCACGGTCCAGGCAACCACTTCCACAGATACGCAGTATTTT | CATVQATTSTDTQYF
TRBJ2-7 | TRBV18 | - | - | TGTGCCAGCTCAAGTCTCAGAGGCGAGCAGTACTTC | CASSSLRGEQYF